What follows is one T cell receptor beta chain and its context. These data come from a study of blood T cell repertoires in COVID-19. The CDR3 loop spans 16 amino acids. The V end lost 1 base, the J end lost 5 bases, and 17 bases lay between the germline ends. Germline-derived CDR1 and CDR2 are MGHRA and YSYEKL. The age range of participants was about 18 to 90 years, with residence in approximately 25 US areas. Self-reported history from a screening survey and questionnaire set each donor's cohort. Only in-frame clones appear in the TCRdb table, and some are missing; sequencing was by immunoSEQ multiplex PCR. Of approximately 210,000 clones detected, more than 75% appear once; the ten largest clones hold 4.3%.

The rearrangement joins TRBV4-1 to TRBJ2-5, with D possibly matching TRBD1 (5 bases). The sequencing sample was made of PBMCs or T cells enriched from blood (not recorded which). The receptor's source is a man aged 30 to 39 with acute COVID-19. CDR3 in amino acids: CASSQVGQALGETQYF. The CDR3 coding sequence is TGCGCCAGCAGCCAAGTGGGGCAGGCATTGGGGGAGACCCAGTACTTC.